The 32 T cell receptor beta chains below all came from one sample that was sequenced in a study of shared clonotypes between healthy human individuals (dated by TCRdb to about 2020). To prepare the library, the immunoSEQ multiplex PCR assay was applied. TCRdb provides this immuneACCESS table in a form limited to in-frame rearrangements. Some clones are lacking; in checked studies, under half of them reflect an unresolved V gene, and why the rest are absent is not known. In this sample the table shows more than 2,000,000 clones, approximately 90% of which occur a single time. The top ten hold 0.11% to 0.15% of the sample. The sequenced sample consisted of naive CD4+ T cells sorted from blood. The cell subset or site label, read with the paper, signifies: CD45RA+ positively selected. Every receptor here comes from a man between 18 and 29 years old in good health.

For the CDR3, the DNA is TGTGCCAGTAGTACACAATTGGACAGACACTATGGCTACACCTTC. Its translation: CASSTQLDRHYGYTF. V is TRBV19 and J is TRBJ1-2; a weak D match, TRBD1 (6 bases). Germline loops: CDR1 LNHDA, CDR2 SQIVND (reference sequence). Trimming shortened V by 4 bases and J by 3 bases, and 15 bases separated the two germline ends. The CDR3 is 15 amino acids. Variable domain in full (rest from reference TRBV19 and TRBJ1-2): DGGITQSPKYLFRKEGQNVTLSCEQNLNHDAMYWYRQDPGQGLRLIYYSQIVNDFQKGDIAEGYSVSREKKESFPLTVTSAQKNPTAFYLCASSTQLDRHYGYTFGSGTRLTVV.

The CDR3 loop is CASSQDYSPPYLAGVAYEQYF. In nucleotides, the CDR3 is TGTGCCAGCAGCCAAGATTACTCTCCCCCGTATCTAGCGGGGGTGGCCTACGAGCAGTACTTC. The gene calls are TRBV4-2 and TRBJ2-7; TRBD2 matches at 10 bases. The trim removed 0 bases at V and 2 bases at J, leaving 19 bases unmatched. This CDR3 contains 21 residues. The germline CDR1 and CDR2 sequences are LGHNA and YNFKEQ.

This chain uses TRBV12-1 with TRBJ2-7; the table names TRBD2, a call not compared with the DNA. TRBV12-1 is flagged as a pseudogene. This CDR3 has 12 residues. The DNA for the CDR3 is TGTGCCAGCAGCCCTATTCCCCACGAGCAGTACTTC. This gives the protein CASSPIPHEQYF.

The rearrangement uses TRBV11-2 and TRBJ1-5; no clear D. Germline V lookup: CDR1 SGHAT, CDR2 FQNNGV. The V end lost 4 bases, the J end lost 6 bases, and 25 bases lay between the germline ends. CDR3 length equals 18 residues. The CDR3 protein is CASSSASIGRPRGQPQHF. The DNA for the CDR3 is TGTGCCAGCAGCTCGGCCTCGATCGGGCGGCCGAGAGGTCAGCCCCAGCATTTT.

CDR3 DNA sequence: TGTGCCAGCAGCTTAGCGACTCGGGGGTCAGGTCCAGGCAGCACAGATACGCAGTATTTT. Translation: CASSLATRGSGPGSTDTQYF. V and J are TRBV7-2 and TRBJ2-3; D may be TRBD2 (6 bases). The CDR3 is 20 amino acids. Germline values: CDR1 SGHTA, CDR2 FQGNSA. The V end was cut by 0 bases, the J end by 0 bases, with 22 bases between.

This chain joins TRBV5-5 and TRBJ1-2; tentatively, D is TRBD1 (5 bases). This CDR3 is built from 13 residues. CDR1 is SGHKS and CDR2 is YYEKEE in the germline V gene (reference sequence). V shed 3 bases and J shed 4 bases, with 10 bases lying between them. The CDR3 sequence is CASSWDGSYGYTF. CDR3 coding DNA: TGTGCCAGCAGCTGGGACGGAAGCTATGGCTACACCTTC.

This clone was counted a few times. CDR3: CAWSVQGTGNTEAFF. CDR3 DNA: TGTGCCTGGAGTGTACAAGGGACAGGCAACACTGAAGCTTTCTTT. J is TRBJ1-1 and V is TRBV30; 8 bases are shared with TRBD1. Germline assignment: CDR1 GTSNPN and CDR2 SVGIG (reference sequence). The CDR3 loop spans 15 amino acids. With V trimmed by 0 bases and J by 2 bases, 5 bases remained unmatched. The whole variable domain, filled in from reference TRBV30 and TRBJ1-1, reads SQTIHQWPATLVQPVGSPLSLECTVEGTSNPNLYWYRQAAGRGLQLLFYSVGIGQISSEVPQNLSASRPQDRQFILSSKKLLLSDSGFYLCAWSVQGTGNTEAFFGQGTRLTVV.

This chain connects TRBV10-3 to TRBJ2-3, with D possibly TRBD2 on 7 matching bases. CDR3 length: 13 residues. Trimming left V 7 bases short and J 2 bases short, with 10 bases between. Germline V lookup: CDR1 ENHRY, CDR2 SYGVKD. CDR3 amino acids: CAIKGGATDTQYF. CDR3 nucleotides: TGTGCCATCAAGGGGGGGGCCACAGATACGCAGTATTTT.

The chain employs TRBV27 and TRBJ1-4, with D perhaps TRBD1 (6 bases). Germline values: CDR1 MNHEY, CDR2 SMNVEV (reference sequence). V lost 5 bases and J 8 bases, leaving 18 bases between the germline ends. This CDR3 spans 15 amino acids. In DNA form, the CDR3 reads TGTGCCAGCAGTACCAGTAGGGGGAGTGGCGAAAAACTGTTTTTT. It translates to CASSTSRGSGEKLFF.

This clone was picked up one time. This chain uses TRBV5-1 with TRBJ2-5, with a tentative D call TRBD2 (6 bases). The germline V and J ends were trimmed by 4 bases and 4 bases, with 14 bases remaining between them. Germline assignment: CDR1 SGHRS and CDR2 YFSETQ. The CDR3 loop spans 14 amino acids. The CDR3 coding sequence is TGCGCCAGCAGCCGGGACTCCCGGGGAGAGACCCAGTACTTC. This encodes CASSRDSRGETQYF.

The chain carries TRBV5-1 and TRBJ2-7; 7 nucleotides align to TRBD2. V shed 1 base and J 2 bases; nucleotides not matched to a gene: 6. The CDR3 extends over 15 amino acids. The germline CDR1 and CDR2 sequences are SGHRS and YFSETQ. The CDR3 protein is CASSLNPGGPYEQYF. The CDR3 nucleotides are TGCGCCAGCAGCTTGAATCCGGGAGGTCCCTACGAGCAGTACTTC.

The chain couples TRBV19 to TRBJ2-3; D not resolved. The germline V gene encodes CDR1 LNHDA and CDR2 SQIVND (reference sequence). This CDR3 is built from 14 residues. Trimming removed 5 bases from V and 6 bases from J, with 15 bases in between. The CDR3 nucleotides are TGTGCCAGTAGTCCCCTGGCGGTTGTCGATACGCAGTATTTT. As protein: CASSPLAVVDTQYF.

The V call is TRBV6-1, the J call TRBJ2-7, with a weak D call TRBD1 (5 bases). Trimming stripped 4 bases from V and 3 bases from J, with 10 bases between. This CDR3 contains 13 residues. Germline CDR1 is MNHNS and CDR2 is SASEGT. The CDR3 DNA follows: TGTGCCAGCAGTGCCCAGGGCAACTACGAGCAGTACTTC. It specifies CASSAQGNYEQYF.

This rearrangement joins TRBV4-1 to TRBJ1-5; TRBD1 aligns across 10 bases. The CDR3 is 15 amino acids. In germline, CDR1 is MGHRA, CDR2 YSYEKL. V dropped 1 base and J dropped 9; count of bases not matched to a gene: 6. In DNA, the CDR3 is TGCGCCAGCAGCCAAGGACAGGGGGCAATCGGGCCCCAGCATTTT. Translated, it gives CASSQGQGAIGPQHF.

To note about this clone: A read error may produce the germline difference seen at one junction end. The genes are TRBV30 and TRBJ2-3; D may be TRBD1 (5 bases). The CDR3 consists of 12 residues. Germline V CDR1 and CDR2: GTSNPN, SVGIG (reference sequence). CDR3 sequence reads: CAWSVQTGTQYF. CDR3 bases: TGTGCCTGGAGTGTACAAACAGGTACGCAGTATTTT. The full variable domain, rest sourced from reference TRBV30 and TRBJ2-3, is SQTIHQWPATLVQPVGSPLSLECTVEGTSNPNLYWYRQAAGRGLQLLFYSVGIGQISSEVPQNLSASRPQDRQFILSSKKLLLSDSGFYLCAWSVQTGTQYFGPGTRLTVL.

The chain carries TRBV6-5 and TRBJ1-1; no clear D gene. The germline V gene has CDR1 MNHEY and CDR2 SVGAGI. This CDR3 region has 14 residues. The V end lost 2 bases, the J end lost 1 base, and 8 bases lay between the germline ends. CDR3: CASSYDGTNTEAFF. CDR3 in DNA: TGTGCCAGCAGTTACGACGGCACGAACACTGAAGCTTTCTTT.

The V and J genes are TRBV19 and TRBJ1-1, with a possible D match to TRBD1 (6 bases). Trimming shortened V by 8 bases and J by 4 bases, and 14 bases separated the two germline ends. The CDR3 covers 13 residues. Per the germline V gene, CDR1 is LNHDA and CDR2 is SQIVND (reference sequence). CDR3 bases: TGTGCCAGTCTCCGGGGAGGGGGCACTGAAGCTTTCTTT. Its translation is CASLRGGGTEAFF.

This chain uses TRBV9 with TRBJ2-1, with 7 bases that match TRBD2. Germline V lookup: CDR1 SGDLS, CDR2 YYNGEE. The CDR3 has 15 residues. J gave up 5 bases and V 5 bases, and 10 bases lay outside the gene matches. The CDR3 sequence: CASSHTGTTNNEQFF. The CDR3 region has the DNA TGTGCCAGCAGTCATACCGGGACTACCAACAATGAGCAGTTCTTC.

V and J are TRBV6-5 and TRBJ1-6, with 7 bases lining up with TRBD1. This CDR3 is built from 16 residues. Trimming at V came to 2 bases and at J to 5 bases, leaving 6 bases not matched to a gene. Germline assignment: CDR1 MNHEY and CDR2 SVGAGI. CDR3 nucleotide sequence: TGTGCCAGCAGTTACCGCCGGGACAGAGATAATTCACCCCTCCACTTT. Its translation: CASSYRRDRDNSPLHF.

This clone was seen just once. The rearrangement uses TRBV7-9 and TRBJ2-1; D possibly corresponds to TRBD1 (7 bases). V was clipped by 4 bases and J by 4 bases, with 20 bases between them. The CDR3 contains 17 residues. Germline V gene data show CDR1 as SEHNR and CDR2 as FQNEAQ (reference sequence). This CDR3 reads CASSYYRGGLIYNEQFF. The CDR3 DNA reads TGTGCCAGCAGCTACTACAGGGGAGGCCTTATTTACAATGAGCAGTTCTTC. Supplemented by reference TRBV7-9 and TRBJ2-1, the full variable domain reads DTGVSQNPRHKITKRGQNVTFRCDPISEHNRLYWYRQTLGQGPEFLTYFQNEAQLEKSRLLSDRFSAERPKGSFSTLEIQRTEQGDSAMYLCASSYYRGGLIYNEQFFGPGTRLTVL.

This rearrangement joins TRBV13 to TRBJ2-7, with D perhaps matching TRBD2 (6 bases). CDR3 length: 14 amino acids. Germline V gene lookup returns CDR1 PRHDT and CDR2 FYEKMQ (reference sequence). V lost 5 bases and J 6 bases, leaving 17 bases between the germline ends. This CDR3 is CASSPTRDSGEQYF. Written as DNA, the CDR3 is TGTGCCAGCAGCCCAACCCGGGACTCGGGCGAGCAGTACTTC. Filled out from reference TRBV13 and TRBJ2-7, the complete variable domain reads AAGVIQSPRHLIKEKRETATLKCYPIPRHDTVYWYQQGPGQDPQFLISFYEKMQSDKGSIPDRFSAQQFSDYHSELNMSSLELGDSALYFCASSPTRDSGEQYFGPGTRLTVT.

This clone was seen only a few times. The chain joins TRBV6-5 to TRBJ1-3; 7 bases align to TRBD1. Trimming at V came to 8 bases and at J to 2 bases, leaving 3 bases not matched to a gene. The V gene's germline CDR1 is MNHEY and CDR2 SVGAGI. CDR3 length equals 13 residues. The CDR3 coding sequence is TGTGCCAGCTACAGGGGTCCTGGAAACACCATATATTTT. Encoded protein: CASYRGPGNTIYF.

In this sample, this clone turned up once. The chain recombines TRBV6-5 with TRBJ1-2; D uncertain. This CDR3 comprises 14 residues. Germline V lookup: CDR1 MNHEY, CDR2 SVGAGI. V was clipped by 3 bases and J by 3 bases, with 11 bases between them. Written as DNA, the CDR3 is TGTGCCAGCAGTTATTCCCCACTCGACTATGGCTACACCTTC. Translation: CASSYSPLDYGYTF.

The chain uses TRBV2 and TRBJ2-3; 10 positions match TRBD2. Germline loops: CDR1 SNHLY, CDR2 FYNNEI. V was pared by 8 bases and J by 2 bases, with 4 bases of the junction left unmatched. CDR3 size: 14 residues. CDR3 sequence reads: CASLAGVPTDTQYF. DNA of the CDR3: TGTGCCAGCCTAGCGGGGGTCCCCACAGATACGCAGTATTTT.

V gene TRBV28 combines with J gene TRBJ2-6; D not certain. Germline V CDR1 and CDR2: MDHEN, SYDVKM. The CDR3 has 11 residues. The germline V and J ends were trimmed by 4 bases and 15 bases, with 10 bases remaining between them. CDR3 protein: CASSSDSSLTF. DNA for the CDR3: TGTGCCAGCAGTTCTGACTCGAGCCTGACTTTC.

CDR3 DNA: TGTGCCAGCAGCGTAGCATTGGGACAGGGGGACAATGAGCAGTTCTTC. Protein sequence: CASSVALGQGDNEQFF. The chain links TRBV9 to TRBJ2-1; TRBD1 matches at 11 bases. CDR1 and CDR2 from the germline V gene are SGDLS and YYNGEE. The CDR3 sequence is 16 residues long. After removal of 0 bases from V and 5 bases from J, the junction contained 4 bases not matched to a gene.

This rearrangement joins TRBV2 to TRBJ2-4; the D gene is possibly TRBD1 (5 bases). The CDR3 runs to 14 residues. V shed 9 bases and J shed 3 bases, with 15 bases lying between them. From germline, CDR1 is SNHLY and CDR2 FYNNEI. The CDR3 DNA follows: TGTGCCAGTGGGAAGGGGAATCTCAAAAACATTCAGTACTTC. It specifies CASGKGNLKNIQYF. The full variable domain, with the rest looked up from reference TRBV2 and TRBJ2-4, is EPEVTQTPSHQVTQMGQEVILRCVPISNHLYFYWYRQILGQKVEFLVSFYNNEISEKSEIFDDQFSVERPDGSNFTLKIRSTKLEDSAMYFCASGKGNLKNIQYFGAGTRLSVL.

V and J are TRBV6-1 and TRBJ2-1, with 13 bases identical to TRBD2. The J segment lost 5 bases and the V segment lost 3 bases, leaving 1 base of the junction unmatched. This CDR3 region has 15 residues. Looked up from germline, CDR1 is MNHNS and CDR2 is SASEGT. This chain's CDR3 is CASSDGLAGDNEQFF. The CDR3 nucleotides are TGTGCCAGCAGTGACGGACTAGCGGGGGACAATGAGCAGTTCTTC.

The V gene is TRBV30, the J gene TRBJ1-1; 10 bases match TRBD1. CDR1 and CDR2 (germline): GTSNPN, SVGIG (reference sequence). V dropped 2 bases and J dropped 3; count of bases not matched to a gene: 9. This CDR3 region has 16 residues. The CDR3, as DNA: TGTGCCTGGAGTAGGGACAGGGGAAAAGGGGACACTGAAGCTTTCTTT. Protein: CAWSRDRGKGDTEAFF.

J is TRBJ1-4 and V is TRBV15; the D gene is possibly TRBD1 (5 bases). This CDR3 is 16 amino acids long. Germline V gene lookup returns CDR1 LNHNV and CDR2 YYDKDF (reference sequence). Trimming stripped 0 bases from V and 7 bases from J, with 15 bases between. The DNA of the CDR3 is TGTGCCACCAGCAGAGATCGATCGGGGGTACTTGAAAAACTGTTTTTT. Translation: CATSRDRSGVLEKLFF.

This chain links TRBV10-1 with TRBJ2-2; D not resolved. V gave up 3 bases and J gave up 6 bases, with 8 bases separating them. This CDR3 has 13 residues. CDR1 and CDR2 (germline): WNHNN, SYGVQD (reference sequence). The CDR3: CASSDRVAGELFF. CDR3 sequence (DNA): TGCGCCAGCAGTGACAGAGTCGCCGGGGAGCTGTTTTTT.

V and J are TRBV6-1 and TRBJ1-3; the match to TRBD1 covers 7 bases. V lost 10 bases, J lost 4 bases, and 7 bases stayed unmatched. The CDR3 consists of 13 residues. CDR1 is MNHNS, CDR2 SASEGT, per germline. The CDR3 sequence: CATSTGKGNTIYF. CDR3 DNA: TGTGCCACCTCGACAGGGAAAGGAAACACCATATATTTT.